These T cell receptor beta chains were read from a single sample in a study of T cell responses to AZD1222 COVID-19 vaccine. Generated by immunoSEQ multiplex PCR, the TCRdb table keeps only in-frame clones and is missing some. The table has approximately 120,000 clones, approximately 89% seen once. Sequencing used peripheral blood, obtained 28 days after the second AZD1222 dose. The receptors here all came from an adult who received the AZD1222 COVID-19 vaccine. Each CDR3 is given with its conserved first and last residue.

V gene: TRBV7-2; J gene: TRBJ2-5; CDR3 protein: CASSLVQGTQTQYF
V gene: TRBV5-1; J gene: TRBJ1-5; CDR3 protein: CASSPDQGDGQPQHF
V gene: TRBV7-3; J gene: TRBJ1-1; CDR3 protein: CASSSPLPGTDNTEAFF
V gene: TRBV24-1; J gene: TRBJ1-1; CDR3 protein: CATREGQGRTEAFF
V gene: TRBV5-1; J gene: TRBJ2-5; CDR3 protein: CASSLATSGNQETQYF
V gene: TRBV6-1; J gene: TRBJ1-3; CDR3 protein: CASSESGAGNTIYF
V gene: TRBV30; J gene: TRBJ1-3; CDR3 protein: CALGSGAGNTIYF
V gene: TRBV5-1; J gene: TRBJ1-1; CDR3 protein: CASSSPLPTEAFF
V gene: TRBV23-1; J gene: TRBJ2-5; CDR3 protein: CASSQSRWDRAPEKIQETQYF
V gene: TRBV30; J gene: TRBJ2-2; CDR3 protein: CAWSVNGGTGELFF
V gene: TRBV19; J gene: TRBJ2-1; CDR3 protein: CASSTTQGYSYNEQFF
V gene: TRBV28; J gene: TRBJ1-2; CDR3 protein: CASTPGQANYGYTF
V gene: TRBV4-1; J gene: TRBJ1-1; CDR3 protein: CASSQEALGKGQGGSAF
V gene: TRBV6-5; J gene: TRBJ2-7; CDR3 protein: CASSYSQTRGVYEQYF
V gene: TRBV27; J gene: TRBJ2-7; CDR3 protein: CASSSPSGGPGEQYF
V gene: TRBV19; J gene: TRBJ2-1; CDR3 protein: CASTLGEGLGAEQFF
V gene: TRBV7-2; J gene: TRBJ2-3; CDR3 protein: CASSPPRGGLDTQYF
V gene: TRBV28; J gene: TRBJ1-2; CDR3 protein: CASTLVGRGGYTF
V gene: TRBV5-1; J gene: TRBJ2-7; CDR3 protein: CASSLPWMGTGRRGGSSYEQYF
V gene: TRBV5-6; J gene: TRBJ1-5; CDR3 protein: CASSIWVGSNQPQHF
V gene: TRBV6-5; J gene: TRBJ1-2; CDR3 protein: CASSYRLQGYGYTF
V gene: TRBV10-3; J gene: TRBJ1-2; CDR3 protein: CAIIGTGSRVGGYTF
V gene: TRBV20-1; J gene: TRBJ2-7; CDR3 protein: CSASGTGTGSYEQYF
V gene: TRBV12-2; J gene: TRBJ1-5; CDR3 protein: CASRLTQGGGGQPQHF
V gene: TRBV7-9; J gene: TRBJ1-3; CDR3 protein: CASSLAGSGNTIYF
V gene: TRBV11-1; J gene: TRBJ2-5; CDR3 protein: CASSSGTLQETQYF
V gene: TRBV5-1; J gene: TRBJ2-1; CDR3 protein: CASKIGTASEQFF
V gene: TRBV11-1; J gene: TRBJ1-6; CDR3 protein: CASTSYGGSSPLHF
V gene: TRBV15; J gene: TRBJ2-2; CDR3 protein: CATSRPFGPAGELFF
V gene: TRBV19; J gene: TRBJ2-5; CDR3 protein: CASSIGLGVSETQYF
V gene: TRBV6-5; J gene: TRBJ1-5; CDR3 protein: CASTQGSNQPQHF
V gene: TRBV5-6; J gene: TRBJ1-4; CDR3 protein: CASSTRQALVDEKLFF
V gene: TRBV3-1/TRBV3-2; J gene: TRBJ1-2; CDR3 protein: CASSQGLVGGRGGYTF
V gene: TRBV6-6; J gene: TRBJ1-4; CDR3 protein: CASRSSTNEKLFF
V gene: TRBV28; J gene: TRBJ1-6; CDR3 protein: CASSGGLANSPLHF
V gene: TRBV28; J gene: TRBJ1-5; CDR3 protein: CASNSMGGNQPQHF
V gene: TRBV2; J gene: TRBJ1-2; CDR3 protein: CASSDWKPYGYTF
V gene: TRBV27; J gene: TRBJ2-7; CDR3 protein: CASSPQLVKGFHEQYF